The present entry profiles one T cell receptor (beta chain) with its context. What it binds is unknown. From CD4+ cells came CD45RA+ naive and CD45RA-negative memory subsets. The CDR3 has 12 residues. Germline CDR1 MDHEN, CDR2 SYDVKM. The V end lost 3 bases, the J end lost 6 bases, and 8 bases lay between the germline ends. Profiling relied on immunoSEQ multiplex PCR, and the TCRdb table lists in-frame clones only, not all of them. This repertoire shows approximately 2.5 million clones, 93% found once; its top ten account for approximately 0.37%. The record originates from a study of shared clonotypes between healthy human individuals. As for the study in general: CD4 naive and memory got three plates each, CD8 naive two, CD8 memory one. Study-wide findings and caveats: Naive CD4 clonotype sharing across a few donors was around 5%. Non-shared clonotypes had lower generation probabilities than those shared by all four donors.

The sequence came from a young man in good health. Some clones in this sample may be carry-over from other donors' samples. Sample: naive CD4+ T cells from PBMCs. Documented subset: CD45RA+ positively selected. The chain recombines TRBV28 with TRBJ2-5; D remains unclear. CDR3 region: CASSLGRKTQYF. The CDR3 coding sequence is TGTGCCAGCAGTTTGGGTAGAAAGACCCAGTACTTC.